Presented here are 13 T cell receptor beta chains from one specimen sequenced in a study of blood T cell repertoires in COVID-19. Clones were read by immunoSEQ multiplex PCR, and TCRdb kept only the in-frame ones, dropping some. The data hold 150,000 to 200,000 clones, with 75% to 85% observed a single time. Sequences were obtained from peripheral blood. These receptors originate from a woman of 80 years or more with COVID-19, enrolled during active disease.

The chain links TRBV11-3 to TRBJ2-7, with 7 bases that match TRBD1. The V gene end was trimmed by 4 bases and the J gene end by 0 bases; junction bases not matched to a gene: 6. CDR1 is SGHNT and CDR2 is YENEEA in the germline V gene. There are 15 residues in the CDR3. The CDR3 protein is CASSYQDRNSYEQYF. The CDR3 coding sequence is TGTGCCAGCAGCTATCAGGACAGGAACTCCTACGAGCAGTACTTC.

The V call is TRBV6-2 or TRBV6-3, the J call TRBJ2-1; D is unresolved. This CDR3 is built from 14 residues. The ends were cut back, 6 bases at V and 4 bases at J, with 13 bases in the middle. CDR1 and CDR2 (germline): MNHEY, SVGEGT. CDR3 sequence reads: CASSHYDIYNEQFF. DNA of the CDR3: TGTGCCAGCAGCCATTACGACATTTACAATGAGCAGTTCTTC.

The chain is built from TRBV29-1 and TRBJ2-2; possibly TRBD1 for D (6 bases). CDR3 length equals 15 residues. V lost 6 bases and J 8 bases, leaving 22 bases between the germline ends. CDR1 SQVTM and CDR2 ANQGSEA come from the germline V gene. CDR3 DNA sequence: TGCAGCGTCCGAAACTCCGGGACACCAAAAGGGGAGCTGTTTTTT. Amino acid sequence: CSVRNSGTPKGELFF.

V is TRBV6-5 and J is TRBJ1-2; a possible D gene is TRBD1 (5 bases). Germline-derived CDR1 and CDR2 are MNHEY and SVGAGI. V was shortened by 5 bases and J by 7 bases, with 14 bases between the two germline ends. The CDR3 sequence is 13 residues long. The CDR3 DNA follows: TGTGCCAGCAGTCGGGACTTTCTCCCTGGCTACACCTTC. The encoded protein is CASSRDFLPGYTF.

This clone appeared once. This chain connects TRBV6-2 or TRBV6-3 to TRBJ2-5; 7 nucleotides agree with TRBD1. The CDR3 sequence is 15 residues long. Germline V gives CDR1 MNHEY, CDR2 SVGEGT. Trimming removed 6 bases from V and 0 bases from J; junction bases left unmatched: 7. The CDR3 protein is CASSRPQGYQETQYF. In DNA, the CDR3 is TGTGCCAGCAGCCGGCCACAGGGGTACCAAGAGACCCAGTACTTC.

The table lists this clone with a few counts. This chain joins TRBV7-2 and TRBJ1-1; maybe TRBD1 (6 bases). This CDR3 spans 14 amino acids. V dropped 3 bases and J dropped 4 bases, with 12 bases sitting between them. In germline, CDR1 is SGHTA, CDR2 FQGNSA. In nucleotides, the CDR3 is TGTGCCAGCAGCTTTGGCGGGGGCGGCACTGAAGCTTTCTTT. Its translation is CASSFGGGGTEAFF.

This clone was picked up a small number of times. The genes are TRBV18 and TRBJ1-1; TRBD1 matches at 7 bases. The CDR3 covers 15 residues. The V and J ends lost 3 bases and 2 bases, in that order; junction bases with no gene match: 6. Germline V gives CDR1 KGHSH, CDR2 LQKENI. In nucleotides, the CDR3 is TGTGCCAGCTCACCCTATGGGACAGTAAACACTGAAGCTTTCTTT. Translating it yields CASSPYGTVNTEAFF.

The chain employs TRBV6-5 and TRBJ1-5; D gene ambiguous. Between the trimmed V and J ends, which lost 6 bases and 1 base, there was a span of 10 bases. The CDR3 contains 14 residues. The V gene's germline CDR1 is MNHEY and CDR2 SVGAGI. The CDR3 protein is CASRKRASNQPQHF. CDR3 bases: TGTGCCAGCAGGAAGAGGGCGAGCAATCAGCCCCAGCATTTT.

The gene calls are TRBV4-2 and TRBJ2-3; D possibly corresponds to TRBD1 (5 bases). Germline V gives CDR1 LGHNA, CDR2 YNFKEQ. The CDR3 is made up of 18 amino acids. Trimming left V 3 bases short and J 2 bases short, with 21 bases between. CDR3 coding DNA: TGTGCCAGCAGCCATCTCACAGGACCTAATTATTTCACAGATACGCAGTATTTT. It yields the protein CASSHLTGPNYFTDTQYF.

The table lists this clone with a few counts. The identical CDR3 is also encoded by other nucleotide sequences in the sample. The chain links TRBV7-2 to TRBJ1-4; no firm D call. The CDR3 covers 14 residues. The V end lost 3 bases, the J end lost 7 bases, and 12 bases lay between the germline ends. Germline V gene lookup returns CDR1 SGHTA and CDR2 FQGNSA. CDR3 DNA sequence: TGTGCCAGCAGCTTGTCTCGGGTATCTGAAAAACTGTTTTTT. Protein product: CASSLSRVSEKLFF.

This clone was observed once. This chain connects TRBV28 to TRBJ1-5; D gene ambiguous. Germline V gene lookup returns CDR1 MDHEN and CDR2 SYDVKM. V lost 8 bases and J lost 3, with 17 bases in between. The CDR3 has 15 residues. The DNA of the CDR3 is TGTGCCAGCGTACCGGGTTGGCTACTCAATCAGCCCCAGCATTTT. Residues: CASVPGWLLNQPQHF. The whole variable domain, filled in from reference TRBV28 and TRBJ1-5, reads DVKVTQSSRYLVKRTGEKVFLECVQDMDHENMFWYRQDPGLGLRLIYFSYDVKMKEKGDIPEGYSVSREKKERFSLILESASTNQTSMYLCASVPGWLLNQPQHFGDGTRLSIL.

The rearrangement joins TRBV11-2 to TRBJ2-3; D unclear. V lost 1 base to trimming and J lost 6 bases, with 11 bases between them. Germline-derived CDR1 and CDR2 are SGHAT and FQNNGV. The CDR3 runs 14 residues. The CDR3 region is CASSLVFTWDTQYF. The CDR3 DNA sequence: TGTGCCAGCAGCTTAGTTTTTACATGGGATACGCAGTATTTT.

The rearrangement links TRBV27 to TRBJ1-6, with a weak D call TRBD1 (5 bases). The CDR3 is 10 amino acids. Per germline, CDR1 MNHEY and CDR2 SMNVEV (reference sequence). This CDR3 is CASGGIPLHF. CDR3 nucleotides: TGTGCGAGCGGGGGGATCCCCCTCCACTTT.